Shown below are 32 T cell receptor beta chains from a single sample sequenced in a study of T cells in Graves' hyperthyroidism and ophthalmopathy. Regions amplified from RNA transcripts were the TCR beta CDR3 regions. The study used the HTBI primer set for a first-round RT-PCR of the TCR CDR3. Each CDR3 protein is one row after TCRdb ran MiXCR on the multiplex PCR reads. The sample consists of a few hundred thousand distinct CDR3 sequences, under 60% of them appearing once. What was sequenced was peripheral blood or thyroid tissue (not recorded which). The receptors were sampled from a woman aged 18-29 years with Graves' hyperthyroidism.

This clonotype was counted ten times or more. The J gene is TRBJ2-5, the V gene TRBV19; D might be TRBD1 (6 bases). V was trimmed by 4 bases and J by 3 bases, leaving 15 bases between them. The germline V gene has CDR1 LNHDA and CDR2 SQIVND (reference sequence). CDR3 length: 15 amino acids. The CDR3 here is CASSTANRAKETQYF. The CDR3 DNA reads TGTGCCAGTAGTACCGCAAACAGGGCGAAAGAGACCCAGTACTTC. The full variable domain, completed using reference TRBV19 and TRBJ2-5, is DGGITQSPKYLFRKEGQNVTLSCEQNLNHDAMYWYRQDPGQGLRLIYYSQIVNDFQKGDIAEGYSVSREKKESFPLTVTSAQKNPTAFYLCASSTANRAKETQYFGPGTRLLVL.

This clonotype has only a few counts. The CDR3 here is CASSSGSAGSPLHF. The CDR3 DNA reads TGTGCCAGCAGTTCTGGTTCGGCGGGTTCACCCCTCCACTTT. This chain links TRBV7-6 with TRBJ1-6; no definite D call. Per germline, CDR1 SGHVS and CDR2 FNYEAQ. This CDR3 is built from 14 residues. V shed 6 bases and J shed 9 bases, with 15 bases lying between them.

V usage is TRBV7-9 and J usage is TRBJ2-5; the D is unclear. The CDR3 has 10 amino acids. Between the trimmed V and J ends, which lost 8 bases and 5 bases, there was a span of 6 bases. In germline, CDR1 is SEHNR, CDR2 FQNEAQ (reference sequence). The CDR3 coding sequence is TGTGCCAGCTTAGGGGAGACCCAGTACTTC. It specifies CASLGETQYF. Drawing the rest from reference TRBV7-9 and TRBJ2-5, the complete variable domain is DTGVSQNPRHKITKRGQNVTFRCDPISEHNRLYWYRQTLGQGPEFLTYFQNEAQLEKSRLLSDRFSAERPKGSFSTLEIQRTEQGDSAMYLCASLGETQYFGPGTRLLVL.

This clonotype was counted ten times or more. As DNA, the CDR3 is TGTGCCAGCAGCTTATCCCTAGCGGGAGGGCCAGAGACCCAGTACTTC. This sequence encodes CASSLSLAGGPETQYF. The V and J genes are TRBV7-2 and TRBJ2-5, with TRBD2 matching over 12 bases. V shed 2 bases and J 4 bases; nucleotides not matched to a gene: 5. This CDR3 has 16 residues. The germline CDR1 and CDR2 sequences are SGHTA and FQGNSA.

This clonotype was found once. The gene calls are TRBV5-1 and TRBJ1-6; 8 positions agree with TRBD1. CDR1 SGHRS and CDR2 YFSETQ come from the germline V gene. Trimming cost V 1 base and J 9 bases; bases outside gene matches: 6. This CDR3 contains 15 residues. For the CDR3, the DNA is TGCGCCAGCAGCTTGTACGCCGGACAGGGTTCACCCCTCCACTTT. Amino acids: CASSLYAGQGSPLHF.

To note about this clonotype: The CDR3 carries no conserved terminal phenylalanine or tryptophan, so it likely arises from a read error. It is unclear where the CDR3 begins or ends on the DNA, so no DNA is shown, and the CDR3 is as TCRdb lists it. This rearrangement joins TRBV11-2 to TRBJ1-6. Termini included, the CDR3 measures 9 amino acids. From germline, CDR1 is SGHAT and CDR2 FQNNGV. The CDR3 reads CASSFRPTS.

This clonotype has just one count. The chain is built from TRBV7-3 and TRBJ2-5; D gene ambiguous. Germline assignment: CDR1 SGHTA and CDR2 FQGTGA. V gave up 2 bases and J gave up 4 bases, with 20 bases separating them. CDR3 length equals 17 residues. CDR3 loop: CASSLQRSTEGVETQYF. The CDR3 DNA follows: TGTGCCAGCAGCTTACAAAGGAGCACTGAAGGCGTAGAGACCCAGTACTTC.

This chain joins TRBV5-1 and TRBJ1-2, with a tentative D call TRBD1 (5 bases). Germline CDR1 is SGHRS and CDR2 is YFSETQ. This CDR3 spans 13 amino acids. Trimming took 4 bases from V and 4 from J, leaving 11 bases between them. This CDR3 is CASSAPGIYGYTF. DNA of the CDR3: TGCGCCAGCAGCGCCCCAGGGATCTATGGCTACACCTTC.

The rearrangement joins TRBV20-1 to TRBJ1-5; maybe TRBD1 (5 bases). V was clipped by 6 bases and J by 16 bases, with 13 bases between them. This CDR3 is built from 9 residues. Germline V gene sequence: CDR1 DFQATT, CDR2 SNEGSKA (reference sequence). This CDR3 reads CSATGTPHF. The CDR3 DNA reads TGCAGTGCAACCGGGACGCCCCATTTT.

The chain carries TRBV19 and TRBJ2-3; D possibly corresponds to TRBD1 (5 bases). CDR1 LNHDA and CDR2 SQIVND come from the germline V gene (reference sequence). The CDR3 has 14 residues. The V end lost 7 bases, the J end lost 0 bases, and 11 bases lay between the germline ends. The CDR3 loop is CASIGHMSTDTQYF. DNA for the CDR3: TGTGCCAGTATAGGACACATGAGCACAGATACGCAGTATTTT.

This clonotype was observed once. The chain links TRBV29-1 to TRBJ1-6; tentative D call: TRBD1 (5 bases). V gave up 5 bases and J gave up 13 bases, with 15 bases separating them. The CDR3 extends over 12 amino acids. Germline values: CDR1 SQVTM, CDR2 ANQGSEA. CDR3 coding DNA: TGCAGCGTTAGGGCAGGGATGGGGCCCCTCCACTTT. Its translation is CSVRAGMGPLHF. The entire variable domain, with the rest obtained from reference TRBV29-1 and TRBJ1-6, is as follows: SAVISQKPSRDICQRGTSLTIQCQVDSQVTMMFWYRQQPGQSLTLIATANQGSEATYESGFVIDKFPISRPNLTFSTLTVSNMSPEDSSIYLCSVRAGMGPLHFGNGTRLTVT.

This clonotype was observed at least ten times. J is TRBJ2-5 and V is TRBV11-3; tentative D call: TRBD2 (6 bases). Germline CDR1 SGHNT, CDR2 YENEEA. CDR3 size: 14 residues. V was pared by 0 bases and J by 3 bases, with 8 bases between. Here the CDR3 DNA reads TGTGCCAGCAGCTTAGATCCGGGAGAAGAGACCCAGTACTTC. It is translated as CASSLDPGEETQYF. Combining the CDR3 with reference TRBV11-3 and TRBJ2-5 gives the whole variable domain EAGVVQSPRYKIIEKKQPVAFWCNPISGHNTLYWYLQNLGQGPELLIRYENEEAVDDSQLPKDRFSAERLKGVDSTLKIQPAELGDSAVYLCASSLDPGEETQYFGPGTRLLVL.

This clonotype has at least ten counts. The chain uses TRBV12-3 or TRBV12-4 and TRBJ1-4; D is possibly TRBD1 (5 bases). Trimming took 6 bases from V and 2 from J, leaving 10 bases between them. This CDR3 has 14 amino acids. The CDR3 reads CASSNRQTNEKLFF. The CDR3 nucleotides are TGTGCCAGCAGCAATCGACAGACTAATGAAAAACTGTTTTTT.

This clonotype came up many times. The CDR3 loop reads CASSYGTGGAQPQHF. The CDR3 DNA sequence: TGTGCCAGCAGCTACGGGACAGGGGGTGCTCAGCCCCAGCATTTT. The rearrangement uses TRBV7-2 and TRBJ1-5; the match to TRBD1 covers 11 bases. This CDR3 has 15 amino acids. CDR1 is SGHTA, CDR2 FQGNSA, per germline. V was clipped by 4 bases and J by 6 bases; unmatched bases: 5.

With regard to this clonotype: Since a much larger clone is just one base distant, this may be a read error. The gene calls are TRBV5-5 and TRBJ1-1, with unresolved D. Germline V gene lookup returns CDR1 SGHKS and CDR2 YYEKEE (reference sequence). The CDR3 contains 12 residues. CDR3 amino acids: CACSSRGIGAFF. CDR3 coding DNA: TGTGCCTGCAGCTCCCGGGGAATAGGAGCTTTCTTT.

With respect to this clonotype: A read error may explain this, as a much larger clone is one base away. The chain combines TRBV12-3 or TRBV12-4 with TRBJ1-3; possible D gene TRBD1, 5 bases. The CDR3 contains 15 residues. The CDR3 DNA sequence: TGTGCCTGCAGTCAGGACATACACTCTGGAAACACCATATATTTT. The encoded protein is CACSQDIHSGNTIYF.

The gene calls are TRBV11-2 and TRBJ1-1; TRBD1 is a possible D gene (6 bases). Germline CDR1 is SGHAT and CDR2 is FQNNGV. The CDR3 extends over 14 amino acids. V shed 5 bases and J shed 5 bases, with 15 bases lying between them. In DNA, the CDR3 is TGTGCCAGCAGCCTTGGGACAAGGGGGACTGAAGCTTTCTTT. It codes for CASSLGTRGTEAFF.

The CDR3: CASSPRTGRREKLFF. Written as DNA, the CDR3 is TGTGCCAGCAGCCCCCGGACAGGGCGTCGGGAAAAACTGTTTTTT. The chain employs TRBV9 and TRBJ1-4; the match to TRBD1 covers 8 bases. The CDR3 has 15 residues. The V segment lost 4 bases and the J segment 8 bases; nucleotides outside the gene matches: 10. Per germline, CDR1 SGDLS and CDR2 YYNGEE.

The chain recombines TRBV15 with TRBJ2-2; 7 nucleotides agree with TRBD2. V lost 4 bases to trimming and J lost 3 bases; unmatched junction nucleotides: 17. The CDR3 totals 19 residues. The V gene's germline CDR1 is LNHNV and CDR2 YYDKDF (reference sequence). This chain's CDR3 is CATSIFAGVRYGYTGELFF. The CDR3 DNA follows: TGTGCCACCAGCATCTTCGCGGGGGTCCGTTATGGCTACACCGGGGAGCTGTTTTTT.

This clonotype was detected only a few times. The rearrangement joins TRBV12-3 or TRBV12-4 to TRBJ2-3; 11 nucleotides align to TRBD2. The CDR3 is 14 amino acids. Trimming at V came to 2 bases and at J to 6 bases, leaving 1 base not matched to a gene. CDR3 in amino acids: CASSLPSGGDTQYF. The DNA of the CDR3 is TGTGCCAGCAGTTTACCTAGCGGGGGGGATACGCAGTATTTT.

The V call is TRBV7-8, the J call TRBJ2-1; no reliable D call. The CDR3 has 13 amino acids. Germline assignment: CDR1 SGHVS and CDR2 FQNEAQ. The germline V and J ends were trimmed by 2 bases and 5 bases, with 7 bases remaining between them. CDR3 coding DNA: TGTGCCAGCAGCTTAAGTCTGGACAATGAGCAGTTCTTC. Amino acids: CASSLSLDNEQFF.

This clonotype has a count of ten or more. The chain employs TRBV6-2 or TRBV6-3 and TRBJ2-2; D uncertain. This CDR3 contains 15 residues. Trimming cost V 2 bases and J 0 bases, with 7 bases left between them. Germline V gives CDR1 MNHEY, CDR2 SVGEGT. CDR3 protein: CASSYLPTNTGELFF. The DNA of the CDR3 is TGTGCCAGCAGTTACCTCCCTACGAACACCGGGGAGCTGTTTTTT.

This clonotype has ten or more counts. The chain carries TRBV7-2 and TRBJ1-4; no reliable D call. Deletions cut 4 bases from V and 2 bases from J, with 8 bases between. The CDR3 totals 14 residues. CDR1 and CDR2 (germline): SGHTA, FQGNSA. The CDR3 DNA reads as TGTGCCAGCAGCTACCGAACGACTAATGAAAAACTGTTTTTT. Residues: CASSYRTTNEKLFF.

This clonotype was seen at least ten times. The chain is built from TRBV2 and TRBJ1-1, with 9 positions matching TRBD1. V trimming: 8 bases; J trimming: 6 bases; junction bases outside the gene matches: 10. The CDR3 covers 14 residues. Germline V gene lookup returns CDR1 SNHLY and CDR2 FYNNEI. DNA for the CDR3: TGTGCCAGCGGGACAGGGCTAGTTTGGGCTGAAGCTTTCTTT. Protein product: CASGTGLVWAEAFF.

This clonotype came up once. This chain connects TRBV20-1 to TRBJ2-1; 16 bases fit TRBD2. Trimming cost V 6 bases and J 4 bases; bases outside gene matches: 9. Germline CDR1 is DFQATT and CDR2 is SNEGSKA (reference sequence). This CDR3 is 17 amino acids long. CDR3 region: CSAGGTSGRAVYNEQFF. CDR3 bases: TGCAGTGCCGGGGGGACTAGCGGGAGGGCCGTGTACAATGAGCAGTTCTTC.

This clonotype was detected many times. In nucleotides, the CDR3 is TGCAGCGTTCCGCTAGCGGGAGGTCCCTCCTACAATGAGCAGTTCTTC. This gives the protein CSVPLAGGPSYNEQFF. The chain joins TRBV29-1 to TRBJ2-1, with 11 bases fitting TRBD2. CDR3 length: 16 amino acids. V dropped 5 bases and J dropped 0; count of bases not matched to a gene: 6. Germline V gives CDR1 SQVTM, CDR2 ANQGSEA.

There are many counts of this clonotype. The chain has TRBV9 and TRBJ2-6; D ambiguous. The CDR3 has 17 residues. From germline, CDR1 is SGDLS and CDR2 YYNGEE. V was clipped by 2 bases and J by 2 bases, with 14 bases between them. The CDR3 sequence is CASSVTIRIAGANVLTF. The CDR3 DNA reads as TGTGCCAGCAGCGTGACAATCAGGATAGCTGGGGCCAACGTCCTGACTTTC.

The chain links TRBV24-1 to TRBJ2-4; TRBD1 aligns across 9 bases. V dropped 4 bases and J dropped 8; count of bases not matched to a gene: 5. The CDR3 extends over 14 amino acids. Germline V lookup: CDR1 KGHDR, CDR2 SFDVKD. CDR3 amino acids: CATSDTDRGDIQYF. The CDR3 region has the DNA TGTGCCACCAGTGACACGGACAGGGGAGACATTCAGTACTTC.

The chain joins TRBV4-2 to TRBJ1-2; unclear D gene. This CDR3 has 16 amino acids. CDR1 and CDR2 (germline): LGHNA, YNFKEQ. V was cut by 0 bases and J by 0 bases, with 11 bases left in between. The CDR3, as DNA: TGTGCCAGCAGCCAAGAGTGGGCGGGAGCTAACTATGGCTACACCTTC. It yields the protein CASSQEWAGANYGYTF.

This chain connects TRBV12-3 or TRBV12-4 to TRBJ1-2; maybe TRBD1 (5 bases). This CDR3 is built from 15 residues. The V gene lost 6 bases and the J gene lost 8 bases, with 22 bases spanning the gap. The CDR3 sequence is CASSHSRDGTDGYTF. In nucleotides, the CDR3 is TGTGCCAGCAGCCATTCAAGGGACGGCACGGACGGCTACACCTTC.

This clonotype has only one observation. A much bigger clone sits one base away, suggesting this may be a read error. This sequence joins TRBV20-1 and TRBJ2-1; the D call may be TRBD1 or TRBD2 (6 bases each). The CDR3 contains 18 residues. Germline V gene sequence: CDR1 DFQATT, CDR2 SNEGSKA (reference sequence). V was pared by 5 bases and J by 0 bases, with 23 bases between. The CDR3 nucleotides are TGCAGTGCTGGGGGGCGACCAGCGGAGGTTAACTCCTACAATGAGCAGTTCTTC. The encoded protein is CSAGGRPAEVNSYNEQFF.

This clonotype was seen once. The V gene is TRBV10-3, the J gene TRBJ2-7; perhaps TRBD1 as D (6 bases). Per the germline V gene, CDR1 is ENHRY and CDR2 is SYGVKD. V was clipped by 2 bases and J by 7 bases, with 12 bases between them. The CDR3 runs 13 residues. The CDR3 loop is CAISELRGSEQYF. The CDR3 DNA follows: TGTGCCATCAGTGAGCTCAGGGGAAGTGAGCAGTACTTC.